This T cell receptor (beta chain) was profiled in a study of OX40 agonist ivuxolimab in advanced cancers. Study context: A male proportion of approximately 80% was recorded, with mean age around 64 years and range about 20 to 85. Three patients showed partial responses: one hepatocellular carcinoma and two cutaneous melanoma cases.

Study-wide points: Normalized expansion of T-cell clones was also low for some nonresponders.

In the case of this clone: What it binds is unknown.

Patients with autoimmune history or systemic immunosuppression were excluded. Method: immunoSEQ multiplex PCR; TCRdb's copy keeps in-frame clones and lacks some. This sample has around 61,000 clones, with roughly four fifths found just once. The source material was CD4+ or CD8+ T cells sorted from blood, sampled in a trial of the OX40 agonist ivuxolimab. This TCR came from an adult with an advanced solid tumor such as melanoma, head and neck, liver or kidney cancer.

The CDR3 reads CARQQGEGGELFF. The DNA for the CDR3 is TGTGCCAGGCAACAGGGGGAAGGCGGGGAGCTGTTTTTT. This chain joins TRBV2 and TRBJ2-2; 8 nucleotides match TRBD1. The CDR3 runs 13 residues. CDR1 is SNHLY and CDR2 is FYNNEI in the germline V gene. The V and J ends lost 9 bases and 7 bases, in that order; junction bases with no gene match: 7.